This T cell receptor beta chain is from a study of blood T cell repertoires in COVID-19. V was cut by 0 bases and J by 7 bases, with 16 bases left in between. CDR1 LGHNA and CDR2 YNFKEQ come from the germline V gene. This CDR3 spans 15 amino acids. Method: immunoSEQ multiplex PCR; TCRdb's copy keeps in-frame clones and lacks some. This table has 200,000 to 250,000 clones, 87% appearing once. The sequence was obtained from a woman aged 18-29 years who had recovered from COVID-19. This chain uses TRBV4-2 with TRBJ2-7; a weak D match, TRBD1 (5 bases). The specimen sequenced was peripheral blood. CDR3 sequence: CASSQDLGQAGEQYF. The CDR3 DNA is TGTGCCAGCAGCCAAGATTTGGGGCAGGCCGGGGAGCAGTACTTC.